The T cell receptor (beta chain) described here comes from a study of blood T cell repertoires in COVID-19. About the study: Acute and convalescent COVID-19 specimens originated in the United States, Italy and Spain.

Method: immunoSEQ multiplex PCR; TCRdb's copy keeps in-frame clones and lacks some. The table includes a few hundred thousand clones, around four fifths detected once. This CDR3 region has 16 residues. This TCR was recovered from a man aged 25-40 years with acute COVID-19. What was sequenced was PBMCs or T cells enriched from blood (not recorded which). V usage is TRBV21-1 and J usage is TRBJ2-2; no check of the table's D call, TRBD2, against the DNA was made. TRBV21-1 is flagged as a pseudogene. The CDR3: CASSKYRDLNTGELFF. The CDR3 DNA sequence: TGTGCCAGCAGCAAATACCGGGACTTAAACACCGGGGAGCTGTTTTTT.